This passage covers 23 T cell receptor beta chains from one sample sequenced in a study of blood T cell repertoires in COVID-19. Assay: immunoSEQ multiplex PCR; the TCRdb copy retains only in-frame clones and omits some. The table has about 180,000 clones, about 81% seen once. Specimen: peripheral blood. These receptors were taken from an elderly woman with COVID-19, enrolled during active disease.

The chain is built from TRBV6-6 and TRBJ1-1; perhaps TRBD1 as D (6 bases). The CDR3 length is 13 residues. Per the germline V gene, CDR1 is MNHNY and CDR2 is SVGAGI (reference sequence). With 8 bases removed from V and 2 bases from J, the gap between germline ends came to 12 bases. The CDR3 DNA reads as TGTGCCAGCGACCACAGGGAAAACACTGAAGCTTTCTTT. Amino acid sequence: CASDHRENTEAFF.

As DNA, the CDR3 is TGTGCCAGCAGTGCCCGACAGGGAGTCTCAGATACGCAGTATTTT. Its protein is CASSARQGVSDTQYF. The V and J genes are TRBV2 and TRBJ2-3; 7 bases agree with TRBD1. CDR1 SNHLY and CDR2 FYNNEI come from the germline V gene. The CDR3 is 15 amino acids. The J segment lost 4 bases and the V segment lost 4 bases, leaving 8 bases of the junction unmatched.

The rearrangement joins TRBV11-2 to TRBJ1-4; weak D call: TRBD1 (5 bases). Trimming took 5 bases from V and 6 from J, leaving 10 bases between them. The CDR3 is 13 amino acids. Germline loops: CDR1 SGHAT, CDR2 FQNNGV. The CDR3 loop reads CASSLAGYEKLFF. In DNA, the CDR3 is TGTGCCAGCAGCCTGGCAGGGTATGAAAAACTGTTTTTT. The full variable domain, with the rest looked up from reference TRBV11-2 and TRBJ1-4, is EAGVAQSPRYKIIEKRQSVAFWCNPISGHATLYWYQQILGQGPKLLIQFQNNGVVDDSQLPKDRFSAERLKGVDSTLKIQPAKLEDSAVYLCASSLAGYEKLFFGSGTQLSVL.

This clone was counted ten times or more. The chain recombines TRBV5-6 with TRBJ1-4; 7 nucleotides align to TRBD1. The CDR3 runs 14 residues. Germline V gene sequence: CDR1 SGHDT, CDR2 YYEEEE. V lost 2 bases, J lost 8 bases, and 6 bases stayed unmatched. CDR3 in amino acids: CASSFDRVDEKLFF. DNA of the CDR3: TGTGCCAGCAGCTTTGACAGGGTGGACGAAAAACTGTTTTTT.

As DNA, the CDR3 is TGTGCCAGCAGCTTCCGACAGGGGACTGAAGCTTTCTTT. Translated: CASSFRQGTEAFF. This chain links TRBV7-9 with TRBJ1-1; 8 bases map to TRBD1. Trimming took 3 bases from V and 5 from J; bases not matched to a gene: 2. Per the germline V gene, CDR1 is SEHNR and CDR2 is FQNEAQ (reference sequence). This CDR3 spans 13 amino acids. The variable domain in full, with the rest retrieved from reference TRBV7-9 and TRBJ1-1, is DTGVSQNPRHKITKRGQNVTFRCDPISEHNRLYWYRQTLGQGPEFLTYFQNEAQLEKSRLLSDRFSAERPKGSFSTLEIQRTEQGDSAMYLCASSFRQGTEAFFGQGTRLTVV.

This chain uses TRBV28 with TRBJ2-7; 10 bases match TRBD2. V trimming: 3 bases; J trimming: 0 bases; junction bases outside the gene matches: 5. Germline lookup yields CDR1 MDHEN and CDR2 SYDVKM. The CDR3 sequence is 16 residues long. The CDR3, as DNA: TGTGCCAGCAGTTTTAATATAGCGGGAGGCTCCTACGAGCAGTACTTC. Protein sequence: CASSFNIAGGSYEQYF.

The chain combines TRBV2 with TRBJ1-5; weak D call: TRBD1 (5 bases). Germline V gives CDR1 SNHLY, CDR2 FYNNEI. Deletions cut 0 bases from V and 2 bases from J, with 8 bases between. This CDR3 comprises 15 residues. CDR3 nucleotides: TGTGCCAGCAGTGAAGCCGGGGGAGGCAATCAGCCCCAGCATTTT. Its translation: CASSEAGGGNQPQHF.

V usage is TRBV6-4 and J usage is TRBJ1-2, with 8 nucleotides matching TRBD1. The CDR3 has 14 residues. The trim removed 3 bases at V and 7 bases at J, leaving 7 bases unmatched. Looked up from germline, CDR1 is MRHNA and CDR2 is SNTAGT. The CDR3: CASSEGQGARGYTF. CDR3 in DNA: TGTGCCAGCAGTGAAGGGCAGGGGGCGCGTGGCTACACCTTC.

The V call is TRBV4-1, the J call TRBJ2-6; the D gene is possibly TRBD2 (6 bases). CDR1 and CDR2 from the germline V gene are MGHRA and YSYEKL. The CDR3 runs to 19 residues. V was shortened by 4 bases and J by 0 bases, with 19 bases between the two germline ends. The CDR3 DNA is TGCGCCAGCAGCCGGGACGACACGGGACTCGGCTCTGGGGCCAACGTCCTGACTTTC. The encoded protein is CASSRDDTGLGSGANVLTF.

This clone is a singleton in its sample. The rearrangement uses TRBV19 and TRBJ1-1, with TRBD1 matching over 8 bases. This CDR3 spans 15 amino acids. Germline loops: CDR1 LNHDA, CDR2 SQIVND (reference sequence). V shed 3 bases, J shed 5 bases, and the junction held 8 bases outside the gene matches. CDR3 sequence: CASSIPRTGKTEAFF. For the CDR3, the DNA is TGTGCCAGTAGTATCCCCCGGACAGGGAAAACTGAAGCTTTCTTT.

This clone occurred a few times. The V gene is TRBV27, the J gene TRBJ2-7; D is perhaps TRBD2 (5 bases). Germline V gene lookup returns CDR1 MNHEY and CDR2 SMNVEV (reference sequence). The CDR3 contains 13 residues. V shed 6 bases and J shed 3 bases, with 12 bases lying between them. CDR3 region: CASSPLRGYEQYF. CDR3 DNA: TGTGCCAGCAGCCCGTTACGGGGCTACGAGCAGTACTTC.

V is TRBV19 and J is TRBJ1-3; possible D gene TRBD1, 6 bases. Trimming took 5 bases from V and 4 from J, leaving 18 bases between them. Germline-derived CDR1 and CDR2 are LNHDA and SQIVND (reference sequence). The CDR3 consists of 16 residues. In DNA form, the CDR3 reads TGTGCCAGTAGTTTACACTCGGGACACCTCGGAAACACCATATATTTT. The encoded protein is CASSLHSGHLGNTIYF.

CDR3 region: CASSQVSEQFF. The CDR3, as DNA: TGTGCCAGCAGCCAAGTCAGTGAGCAGTTCTTC. The rearrangement joins TRBV3-1 (or the pseudogene TRBV3-2) to TRBJ2-1, with D unclear. V dropped 1 base and J dropped 9 bases, with 4 bases sitting between them. The CDR3 is made up of 11 amino acids. Germline lookup yields CDR1 LGHDT and CDR2 YNNKEL (reference sequence).

This chain uses TRBV21-1 with TRBJ2-7; no DNA check was done on the table's D call, TRBD2. TRBV21-1 is a pseudogene segment. The CDR3 has 22 amino acids. CDR3 loop: CASSKGKVPSGTYQGDTYEQYF. CDR3 coding DNA: TGTGCCAGCAGCAAGGGAAAGGTGCCTAGCGGGACCTACCAAGGGGATACCTACGAGCAGTACTTC.

V usage is TRBV27 and J usage is TRBJ2-2, with 12 bases lining up with TRBD2. Germline CDR1 MNHEY, CDR2 SMNVEV (reference sequence). V lost 2 bases, J lost 5 bases, and 9 bases stayed unmatched. CDR3 length equals 18 residues. CDR3 in amino acids: CASSLGLAGGGGTGELFF. The DNA of the CDR3 is TGTGCCAGCAGTTTAGGGCTAGCGGGAGGGGGAGGAACCGGGGAGCTGTTTTTT.

The rearrangement uses TRBV12-3 or TRBV12-4 and TRBJ2-1; D is ambiguous. This CDR3 is built from 11 residues. Trimming removed 4 bases from V and 7 bases from J, with 5 bases in between. The CDR3 nucleotides read TGTGCCAGCAGTTCTAGGAATGAGCAGTTCTTC. Protein sequence: CASSSRNEQFF.

The chain links TRBV7-2 to TRBJ1-2, with D perhaps matching TRBD1 (5 bases). The CDR3 covers 13 residues. Per germline, CDR1 SGHTA and CDR2 FQGNSA. V was shortened by 4 bases and J by 7 bases, with 13 bases between the two germline ends. Here the CDR3 reads CASSWGGEGGYTF. CDR3 bases: TGTGCCAGCAGCTGGGGGGGTGAGGGTGGCTACACCTTC.

CDR3 residues: CASSQELAGANVLTF. The CDR3 DNA reads as TGTGCCAGCAGCCAAGAGCTAGCTGGGGCCAACGTCCTGACTTTC. The V and J genes are TRBV4-2 and TRBJ2-6; D is ambiguous. In germline, CDR1 is LGHNA, CDR2 YNFKEQ. The CDR3 loop spans 15 amino acids. With 0 bases removed from V and 2 bases from J, the gap between germline ends came to 5 bases.

The chain recombines TRBV6-1 with TRBJ1-5; TRBD1 is a possible D gene (6 bases). Germline CDR1 reads MNHNS; CDR2 reads SASEGT. The CDR3 covers 16 residues. Trimming cost V 4 bases and J 0 bases, with 13 bases left between them. The CDR3 DNA sequence: TGTGCCAGCAGTGGCCTACAGGGATATAGCAATCAGCCCCAGCATTTT. Amino acids: CASSGLQGYSNQPQHF.

The chain is built from TRBV11-2 and TRBJ1-1, with D uncertain. The V gene lost 0 bases and the J gene lost 2 bases, with 7 bases spanning the gap. Germline V gives CDR1 SGHAT, CDR2 FQNNGV. The CDR3 covers 14 residues. Here the CDR3 reads CASSLDPYNTEAFF. For the CDR3, the DNA is TGTGCCAGCAGCTTAGATCCTTATAACACTGAAGCTTTCTTT.

This clone came up a few times. V usage is TRBV28 and J usage is TRBJ1-2; tentatively, D is TRBD1 (6 bases). The CDR3 consists of 12 residues. CDR1 is MDHEN, CDR2 SYDVKM, per germline. Between the trimmed V and J ends, which lost 3 bases and 7 bases, there was a span of 9 bases. The CDR3 sequence is CASSLAGVGYTF. In nucleotides, the CDR3 is TGTGCCAGCAGTTTGGCAGGGGTTGGCTACACCTTC.

This clone was seen at least ten times. The chain combines TRBV28 with TRBJ2-2, with D tentatively TRBD2 (5 bases). Germline V CDR1 and CDR2: MDHEN, SYDVKM. The CDR3 totals 12 residues. Trimming stripped 5 bases from V and 7 bases from J, with 8 bases between. The CDR3 DNA sequence: TGTGCCAGCAGTCGGGGTGGCGGGGAGCTGTTTTTT. It codes for CASSRGGGELFF.

This sequence joins TRBV7-2 and TRBJ2-5; D might be TRBD2 (7 bases). Germline-derived CDR1 and CDR2 are SGHTA and FQGNSA. Trimming shortened V by 5 bases and J by 5 bases, and 15 bases separated the two germline ends. The CDR3 consists of 14 residues. Here the CDR3 reads CASSVGGAIETQYF. DNA for the CDR3: TGTGCCAGCAGCGTGGGGGGGGCCATTGAGACCCAGTACTTC.